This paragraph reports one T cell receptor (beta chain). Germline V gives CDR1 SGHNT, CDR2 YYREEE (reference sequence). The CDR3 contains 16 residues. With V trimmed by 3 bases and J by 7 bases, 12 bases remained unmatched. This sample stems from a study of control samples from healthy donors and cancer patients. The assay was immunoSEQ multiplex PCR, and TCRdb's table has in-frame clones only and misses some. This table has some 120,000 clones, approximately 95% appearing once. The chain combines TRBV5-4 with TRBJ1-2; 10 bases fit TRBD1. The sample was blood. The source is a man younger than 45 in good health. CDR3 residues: CASSYTTGTGALGYTF. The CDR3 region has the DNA TGTGCCAGCAGCTATACGACCGGGACAGGGGCCCTTGGCTACACCTTC.